This T cell receptor (beta chain) was obtained from a study of cytotoxic CD8 clonotypes in ibrutinib-treated CLL. About the study: Outcomes included 25 or so partial and 2 complete responses; after median roughly 65 months, 14 stayed remitted and roughly 12 progressed. The study, taken as a whole, reports: Sampling time points were not equivalent between sustained-remission and progressing patients.

CDR1 MDHEN and CDR2 SYDVKM come from the germline V gene. The CDR3 runs to 13 residues. V lost 2 bases, J lost 9 bases, and 10 bases lay in between. Sequencing was performed with immunoSEQ multiplex PCR; in TCRdb, only in-frame clones are kept and a portion is missing. The sample carries some 300,000 clones, about 80% recorded once. As for this clone: The antigen remains undetermined.

Sequenced material: PBMCs, taken before ibrutinib treatment. This sequence joins TRBV28 and TRBJ1-4; D unresolved. The sequence was collected from a human donor with chronic lymphocytic leukemia. The DNA of the CDR3 is TGTGCCAGCAGTTTAATTGGAGGTCAAAAACTGTTTTTT. Translation: CASSLIGGQKLFF.